Reported below is one T cell receptor beta chain. Its antigen is not identified. TCR beta CDR3 regions were amplified from RNA transcripts. HTBI primers were used in a first-round RT-PCR, which preceded a second-round multiplex PCR. TCRdb reprocessed the multiplex PCR reads via MiXCR and lists one record per CDR3 protein. The profile covers 650,000 to 800,000 distinct CDR3 sequences, with just over 40% appearing a single time and around 3.3% taken by the ten largest. The data are from a study of Graves' ophthalmopathy and Graves' hyperthyroidism. The study, taken as a whole, reports: Blood also contained most of the expanded thyroid clonotypes above 0.001 frequency.

Pregnancy or lactation, uncontrolled infections and other autoimmune diseases were grounds for excluding patients. Clinical symptoms, serum thyroxine, TRAb, thyroid ultrasound and orbital computed tomography were relied on for diagnosis. The starting material, roughly 9.7 ml of fresh peripheral blood, provided the PBMCs. Sequencing used peripheral blood. The receptor was derived from an adult man with Graves' ophthalmopathy.

The CDR3 is CSFNGRGKETQYF. The CDR3 DNA reads as TGCAGCTTCAATGGCAGGGGAAAAGAGACCCAGTACTTC. The J gene is TRBJ2-5, the V gene TRBV29-1, with a tentative D call TRBD1 (6 bases). Trimming pared 8 bases from V and 3 bases from J, leaving 16 bases between. Germline CDR1 SQVTM, CDR2 ANQGSEA. The CDR3 contains 13 residues.